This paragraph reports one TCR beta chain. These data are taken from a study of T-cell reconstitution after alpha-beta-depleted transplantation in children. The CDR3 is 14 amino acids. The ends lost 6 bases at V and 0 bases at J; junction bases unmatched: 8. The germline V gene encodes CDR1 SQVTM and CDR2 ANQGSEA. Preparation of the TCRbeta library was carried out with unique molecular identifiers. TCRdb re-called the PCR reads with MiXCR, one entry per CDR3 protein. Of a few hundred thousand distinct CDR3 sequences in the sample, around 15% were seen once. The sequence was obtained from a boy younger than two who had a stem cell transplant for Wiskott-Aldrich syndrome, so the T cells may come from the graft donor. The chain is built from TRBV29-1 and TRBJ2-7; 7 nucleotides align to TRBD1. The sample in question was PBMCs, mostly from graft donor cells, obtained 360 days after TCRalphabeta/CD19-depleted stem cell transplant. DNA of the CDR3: TGCAGCGTGGCCCGGACAGGCAGCTCCTACGAGCAGTACTTC. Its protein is CSVARTGSSYEQYF.